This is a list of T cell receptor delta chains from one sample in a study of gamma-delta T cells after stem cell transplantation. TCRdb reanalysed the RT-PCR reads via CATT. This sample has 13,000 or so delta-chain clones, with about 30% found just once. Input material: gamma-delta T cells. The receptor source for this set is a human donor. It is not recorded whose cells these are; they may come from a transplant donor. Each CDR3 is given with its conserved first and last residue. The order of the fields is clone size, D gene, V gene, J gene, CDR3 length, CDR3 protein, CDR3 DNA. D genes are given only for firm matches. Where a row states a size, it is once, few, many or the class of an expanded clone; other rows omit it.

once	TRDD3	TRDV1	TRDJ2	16	CASGEPYWGMTAKLFF	TGTGCTAGTGGGGAACCCTACTGGGGGATGACAGCGAAACTCTTCTTT
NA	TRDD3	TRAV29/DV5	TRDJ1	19	CAASELRLGGSEYTDKLIF	TGTGCAGCAAGCGAATTACGTCTCGGGGGATCTGAGTACACCGATAAACTCATCTTT
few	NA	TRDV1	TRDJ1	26	CALGEFVNPITLITVLQGTYTDKLIF	TGTGCTCTTGGGGAATTCGTGAATCCTATTACCCTCATAACGGTATTGCAGGGAACGTACACCGATAAACTCATCTTT
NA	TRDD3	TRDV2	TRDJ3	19	CACDTWGYGGSWDTRQMFF	TGTGCCTGTGACACCTGGGGATACGGAGGCTCCTGGGACACCCGACAGATGTTTTTC
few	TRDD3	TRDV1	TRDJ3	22	CALGESGPTMWGIHWDTRQMFF	TGTGCTCTTGGGGAATCCGGTCCTACGATGTGGGGGATACACTGGGACACCCGACAGATGTTTTTC
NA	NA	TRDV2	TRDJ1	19	CACDTDGGLGPLYTDKLIF	TGTGCCTGTGACACCGACGGCGGGCTGGGACCCCTCTACACCGATAAACTCATCTTT
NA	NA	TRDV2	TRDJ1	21	CACDTLGGSVTSGPYTDKLIF	TGTGCCTGTGACACCCTCGGGGGTTCGGTCACTTCGGGACCCTACACCGATAAACTCATCTTT
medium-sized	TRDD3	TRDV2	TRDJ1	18	CACDPRWGIRSYTDKLIF	TGTGCCTGTGACCCTCGGTGGGGGATTAGGTCGTACACCGATAAACTCATCTTT
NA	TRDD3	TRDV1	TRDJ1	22	CALGEQLAAFYWGILATDKLIF	TGTGCTCTTGGGGAACAGTTAGCCGCATTCTACTGGGGGATACTCGCCACCGATAAACTCATCTTT
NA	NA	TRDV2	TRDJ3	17	CACDTAGSSWDTRQMFF	TGTGCCTGTGACACCGCGGGGAGCTCCTGGGACACCCGACAGATGTTTTTC
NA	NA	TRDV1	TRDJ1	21	CALGEPNTSNAGPKGTDKLIF	TGTGCTCTTGGGGAACCAAATACTAGTAATGCGGGACCTAAGGGCACCGATAAACTCATCTTT
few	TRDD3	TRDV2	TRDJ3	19	CACDTGGYASSWDTRQMFF	TGTGCCTGTGACACGGGGGGATACGCGAGCTCCTGGGACACCCGACAGATGTTTTTC
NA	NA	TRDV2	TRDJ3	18	CACDTVRVAAWDTRQMFF	TGTGCCTGTGACACCGTCCGGGTAGCTGCCTGGGACACCCGACAGATGTTTTTC
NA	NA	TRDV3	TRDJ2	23	CASNKRTSTELPPERTLTAQLFF	TGTGCCTCGAACAAGAGAACATCTACGGAGTTACCCCCCGAGAGGACTTTGACAGCACAACTCTTCTTT
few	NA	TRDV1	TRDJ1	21	CALGDLSYHPTLLGDTDKLIF	TGTGCTCTTGGGGACCTTTCCTACCATCCGACTTTACTGGGGGACACCGATAAACTCATCTTT
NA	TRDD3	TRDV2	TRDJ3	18	CACDTVLGDTWDTRHEFF	TGTGCCTGTGACACCGTACTGGGGGATACCTGGGACACCCGACATGAGTTTTTC
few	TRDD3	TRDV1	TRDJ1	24	CALGEMPFLRGVLGDTPYTDKLIF	TGTGCTCTTGGGGAGATGCCCTTCCTACGCGGGGTGCTGGGGGATACTCCGTACACCGATAAACTCATCTTT
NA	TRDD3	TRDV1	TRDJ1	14	CALGSWGMADKLIF	TGTGCTCTTGGGTCCTGGGGGATGGCCGATAAACTCATCTTT
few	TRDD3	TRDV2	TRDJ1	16	CACDTVGDTDTDKLIF	TGTGCCTGTGACACGGTGGGGGATACGGACACCGATAAACTCATCTTT
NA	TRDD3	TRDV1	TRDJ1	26	CALGENLGTLLGQHLLGGPYTDKLIF	TGTGCTCTTGGGGAGAACCTCGGTACCCTTTTGGGCCAACATTTACTGGGGGGCCCGTACACCGATAAACTCATCTTT
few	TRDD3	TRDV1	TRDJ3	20	CALGERGWGIQSWDTRQMFF	TGTGCTCTTGGGGAACGGGGCTGGGGGATACAGAGCTGGGACACCCGACAGATGTTTTTC
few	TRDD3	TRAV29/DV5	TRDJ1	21	CAASAGTFQAGGYKYTDKLIF	TGTGCAGCAAGCGCGGGGACCTTCCAGGCTGGGGGATACAAGTACACCGATAAACTCATCTTT
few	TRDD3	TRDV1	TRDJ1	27	CALGEPPIRFLQPLYWGIPPYTDKLIF	TGTGCTCTTGGGGAACCTCCCATACGGTTCCTACAGCCCCTATACTGGGGGATACCGCCGTACACCGATAAACTCATCTTT
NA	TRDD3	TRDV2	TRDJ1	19	CACDTPSDWGIPYTDKLIF	TGTGCCTGTGACACTCCCTCGGACTGGGGGATACCGTACACCGATAAACTCATCTTT
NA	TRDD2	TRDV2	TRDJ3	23	CACDTAFLHITRSSSWDTRQMFF	TGTGCCTGTGACACCGCCTTCCTCCATATAACCAGGTCCAGCTCCTGGGACACCCGACAGATGTTTTTC
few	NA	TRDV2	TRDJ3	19	CACDTVGLVSSWDTRQMFF	TGTGCCTGTGACACCGTAGGCCTGGTCAGCTCCTGGGACACCCGACAGATGTTTTTC
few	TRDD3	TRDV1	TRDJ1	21	CALGEKEYRYWGIAYTDKLIF	TGTGCTCTTGGGGAAAAGGAGTATCGATACTGGGGGATAGCGTACACCGATAAACTCATCTTT
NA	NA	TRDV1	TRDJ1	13	CALEPWGTDKLIF	TGTGCTCTTGAGCCGTGGGGGACCGATAAACTCATCTTT
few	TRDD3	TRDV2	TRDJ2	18	CACDTGGGIRALTAQLFF	TGTGCCTGTGACACCGGAGGGGGGATACGCGCTTTGACAGCACAACTCTTCTTT
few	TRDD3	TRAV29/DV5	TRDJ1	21	CAARIRSSGLGDRGYTDKLIF	TGTGCAGCAAGGATCCGTTCCAGTGGCCTGGGGGATAGAGGGTACACCGATAAACTCATCTTT
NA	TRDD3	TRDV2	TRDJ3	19	CACAYVLGDISLDTRQMFF	TGTGCCTGTGCCTACGTACTGGGGGATATCTCCTTGGACACCCGACAGATGTTTTTC
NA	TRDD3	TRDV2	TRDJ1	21	CACDTSLTGGYGADYTDKLIF	TGTGCCTGTGACACTTCCTTAACTGGGGGATATGGGGCGGATTACACCGATAAACTCATCTTT
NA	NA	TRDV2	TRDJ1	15	CACDTGEIHTDNLIF	TGTGCCTGTGACACCGGGGAAATTCATACCGATAACCTCATCTTT
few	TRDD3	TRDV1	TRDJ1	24	CALGELRQVPTHTGGYDHTDKLIF	TGTGCTCTTGGGGAACTCAGGCAGGTTCCTACTCATACTGGGGGATACGACCACACCGATAAACTCATCTTT
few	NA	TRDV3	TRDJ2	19	CAFLPRSYVRDKLTAQLFF	TGTGCCTTCCTCCCCCGGTCCTACGTGAGGGATAAGTTGACAGCACAACTCTTCTTT
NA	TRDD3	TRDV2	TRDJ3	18	CACDNLGESSWDTRQMFF	TGTGCCTGTGACAATCTGGGGGAAAGCTCCTGGGACACCCGACAGATGTTTTTC
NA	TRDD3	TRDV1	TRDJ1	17	CALGELYLLGAIDKLIF	TGTGCTCTTGGGGAACTATACCTACTGGGGGCTATCGATAAACTCATCTTT
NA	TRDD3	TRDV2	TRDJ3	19	CACDTVLGDPSLDTRQMFF	TGTGCCTGTGACACCGTACTGGGGGACCCCTCCTTGGACACCCGACAGATGTTTTTC
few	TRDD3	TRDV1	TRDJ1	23	CALGPDPPWGWYWGITLTDKLIF	TGTGCTCTTGGTCCCGACCCCCCTTGGGGCTGGTACTGGGGGATAACCCTCACCGATAAACTCATCTTT
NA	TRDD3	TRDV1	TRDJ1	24	CALGELFRGVEARHYWGIRHELIF	TGTGCTCTTGGGGAACTGTTCCGCGGGGTGGAAGCTCGTCATTACTGGGGGATAAGGCATGAACTCATCTTT
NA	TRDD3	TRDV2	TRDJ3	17	CACDSTGGYWGTRQMFF	TGTGCCTGTGACAGTACTGGGGGATACTGGGGCACCCGACAGATGTTTTTC
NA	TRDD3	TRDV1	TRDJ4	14	CALGEPWGIRSLIF	TGTGCTCTTGGGGAACCCTGGGGGATACGAAGCCTGATCTTT
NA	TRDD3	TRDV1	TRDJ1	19	CALGESRVLGDMGTDKLIF	TGTGCTCTTGGGGAATCCCGCGTACTGGGGGATATGGGGACCGATAAACTCATCTTT
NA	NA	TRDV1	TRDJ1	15	CALGGYEVYTDKLIF	TGTGCTCTTGGGGGATACGAGGTCTACACCGATAAACTCATCTTT
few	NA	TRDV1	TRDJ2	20	CALGERRLSSPSGVRAQLFF	TGTGCTCTTGGGGAGCGGCGGCTTAGCTCCCCGTCCGGGGTGAGAGCACAACTCTTCTTT
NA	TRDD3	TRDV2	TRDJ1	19	CACEIRTGGYNSFADNLIF	TGTGCCTGTGAAATTCGTACTGGGGGATATAATTCGTTTGCCGATAACCTCATCTTT
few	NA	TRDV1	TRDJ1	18	CALGELQNRAFRRDKLIF	TGTGCTCTTGGGGAACTGCAAAATAGGGCCTTCCGAAGGGATAAACTCATCTTT
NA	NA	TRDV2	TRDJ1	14	CACDTTFYTDKLIF	TGTGCCTGTGACACAACCTTCTACACCGATAAACTCATCTTT
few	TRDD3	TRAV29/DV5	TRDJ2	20	CAAIGPSQGGWGISTAQLFF	TGTGCAGCAATCGGGCCTTCCCAAGGGGGGTGGGGGATAAGTACAGCACAACTCTTCTTT
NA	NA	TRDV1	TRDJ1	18	CALVDSGRIPCHTDKLIF	TGTGCTCTTGTGGACTCCGGCCGTATCCCCTGCCACACCGATAAACTCATCTTT
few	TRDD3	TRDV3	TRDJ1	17	CAFDARGDKGFTDKLIF	TGTGCCTTCGACGCGCGGGGGGATAAAGGTTTCACCGATAAACTCATCTTT
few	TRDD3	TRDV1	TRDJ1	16	CALGELIPTGGDKLIF	TGTGCTCTTGGGGAACTAATTCCTACTGGGGGAGATAAACTCATCTTT
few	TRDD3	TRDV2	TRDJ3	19	CACAYVLGDSSWDTRQMFF	TGTGCCTGTGCTTACGTACTGGGGGATAGCTCCTGGGACACCCGACAGATGTTTTTC
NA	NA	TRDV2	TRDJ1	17	CACDRRGPGARTDKLIF	TGTGCCTGTGACAGGCGGGGCCCAGGGGCGCGCACCGATAAACTCATCTTT
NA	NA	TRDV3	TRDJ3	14	CAHRYTWDTRQMFF	TGTGCCCATCGATACACCTGGGACACCCGGCAGATGTTTTTC